Following are 15 T cell receptor beta chains from one sample sequenced in a study of blood T cell repertoires in COVID-19. Profiled with immunoSEQ multiplex PCR; TCRdb holds only in-frame clones, not every one. The sample lists approximately 150,000 clones; 70% to 85% were seen once. Sequencing was performed on peripheral blood. All receptors come from a man in his 60s with active or convalescent COVID-19.

This chain connects TRBV7-7 to TRBJ2-3; 14 bases are a match to TRBD2. This CDR3 spans 18 amino acids. The germline CDR1 and CDR2 sequences are SSHAT and FNYEAQ (reference sequence). The junction had 6 bases not matched to a gene; V was cut back by 2 bases and J by 2 bases. This chain's CDR3 is CASSLRLAGGTPTDTQYF. CDR3 nucleotide sequence: TGTGCCAGCAGCTTACGACTAGCGGGAGGGACCCCCACAGATACGCAGTATTTT.

This chain connects TRBV2 to TRBJ2-3; D is undetermined. The CDR3 is made up of 11 amino acids. Trimming left V 6 bases short and J 6 bases short, with 7 bases between. Germline CDR1 is SNHLY and CDR2 is FYNNEI. The CDR3 loop is CASREWDTQYF. The CDR3 coding sequence is TGTGCCAGCAGGGAGTGGGATACGCAGTATTTT.

V usage is TRBV19 and J usage is TRBJ1-1; D may be TRBD1 (5 bases). Germline values: CDR1 LNHDA, CDR2 SQIVND (reference sequence). V was cut by 5 bases and J by 5 bases, with 15 bases left in between. The length of the CDR3 is 14 residues. The CDR3 reads CASSLAGYRTEAFF. DNA of the CDR3: TGTGCCAGTAGTTTAGCAGGGTATCGTACTGAAGCTTTCTTT.

The chain links TRBV5-6 to TRBJ2-5, with 14 nucleotides matching TRBD2. Per germline, CDR1 SGHDT and CDR2 YYEEEE. The CDR3 is made up of 17 amino acids. V shed 3 bases, J shed 5 bases, and the junction held 9 bases outside the gene matches. For the CDR3, the DNA is TGTGCCAGCAGCTACCTTGGGACTAGCGGGAGTGGGGAGACCCAGTACTTC. This codes for CASSYLGTSGSGETQYF.

In its sample, this clone was seen once. J is TRBJ1-1 and V is TRBV11-3; possibly TRBD1 for D (6 bases). There are 15 residues in the CDR3. V was cut by 5 bases and J by 3 bases, with 16 bases left in between. CDR1 and CDR2 from the germline V gene are SGHNT and YENEEA. CDR3 bases: TGTGCCAGCAGCCCAGTCCGGGGGGCGGACACTGAAGCTTTCTTT. As protein: CASSPVRGADTEAFF.

This clone came up a few times. V gene TRBV5-1 combines with J gene TRBJ1-4; no clear D. The V gene's germline CDR1 is SGHRS and CDR2 YFSETQ. This CDR3 region has 15 residues. The germline V and J ends were trimmed by 3 bases and 7 bases, with 16 bases remaining between them. Written as DNA, the CDR3 is TGCGCCAGCAGCTACGACGCCAAGCGGGGTGAAAAACTGTTTTTT. It codes for CASSYDAKRGEKLFF.

Only a few counts were recorded for this clone. The rearrangement uses TRBV6-5 and TRBJ1-5; D is possibly TRBD1 (6 bases). Germline V gene sequence: CDR1 MNHEY, CDR2 SVGAGI. The CDR3 covers 15 residues. V was cut by 0 bases and J by 3 bases, with 9 bases left in between. The CDR3: CASSYSGQDNQPQHF. CDR3 nucleotides: TGTGCCAGCAGTTACTCGGGACAAGACAATCAGCCCCAGCATTTT.

The rearrangement joins TRBV24-1 to TRBJ2-3, with 9 bases matching TRBD2. This CDR3 contains 16 residues. The ends lost 6 bases at V and 1 base at J; junction bases unmatched: 7. Germline lookup yields CDR1 KGHDR and CDR2 SFDVKD. The CDR3 DNA reads TGTGCCACCAGTCAGGGCGGGAGGGCCGGCACAGATACGCAGTATTTT. Residues: CATSQGGRAGTDTQYF.

This chain uses TRBV5-1 with TRBJ2-4; 9 bases are a match to TRBD2. V lost 3 bases and J lost 2; bases outside the gene matches: 6. CDR1 is SGHRS, CDR2 YFSETQ, per germline. CDR3 length: 16 residues. The DNA for the CDR3 is TGCGCCAGCAGCTGGGCTAGCGGGAACACCAAAAACATTCAGTACTTC. Encoded protein: CASSWASGNTKNIQYF.

The chain combines TRBV14 with TRBJ1-1; D gene ambiguous. The germline CDR1 and CDR2 sequences are SGHDN and FVKESK. The CDR3 contains 13 residues. Trimming took 1 base from V and 7 from J, leaving 10 bases between them. The CDR3, as DNA: TGTGCCAGCAGCCAAGTTATTCGGGGTGAAGCTTTCTTT. Its protein is CASSQVIRGEAFF.

V gene TRBV27 combines with J gene TRBJ2-7; D may be TRBD1 (6 bases). The CDR3 totals 14 residues. V was clipped by 3 bases and J by 2 bases, with 11 bases between them. Germline V lookup: CDR1 MNHEY, CDR2 SMNVEV (reference sequence). The DNA for the CDR3 is TGTGCCAGCAGTTTCCGCGGACAGCCCTACGAGCAGTACTTC. This encodes CASSFRGQPYEQYF.

V is TRBV7-2 and J is TRBJ2-1, with a tentative D call TRBD2 (6 bases). The CDR3 length is 13 residues. The V gene lost 5 bases and the J gene lost 9 bases, with 14 bases spanning the gap. Looked up from germline, CDR1 is SGHTA and CDR2 is FQGNSA. CDR3 DNA: TGTGCCAGCAGCCCCGGACTATCCGGTGAGCAGTTCTTC. It codes for CASSPGLSGEQFF. The full variable domain, rest sourced from reference TRBV7-2 and TRBJ2-1, is GAGVSQSPSNKVTEKGKDVELRCDPISGHTALYWYRQSLGQGLEFLIYFQGNSAPDKSGLPSDRFSAERTGGSVSTLTIQRTQQEDSAVYLCASSPGLSGEQFFGPGTRLTVL.

This chain links TRBV7-8 with TRBJ2-7; 9 bases match TRBD2. The germline CDR1 and CDR2 sequences are SGHVS and FQNEAQ. The CDR3 sequence is 16 residues long. V lost 1 base and J lost 4; bases outside the gene matches: 8. CDR3 bases: TGTGCCAGCAGCTTAGGATTGGCGGGAGGGCGGTACGAGCAGTACGTC. Protein sequence: CASSLGLAGGRYEQYV.

This clone was seen a handful of times. The CDR3 region is CASSPGLAGRSSEQYV. CDR3 bases: TGTGCCAGCAGCCCCGGACTAGCGGGAAGAAGCAGCGAGCAGTACGTC. The chain combines TRBV7-2 with TRBJ2-7, with 12 bases aligning to TRBD2. Germline CDR1 is SGHTA and CDR2 is FQGNSA. CDR3 length: 16 amino acids. J gave up 6 bases and V 5 bases, and 11 bases lay outside the gene matches.

This clone has just a few counts. The chain joins TRBV6-5 to TRBJ2-3; maybe TRBD1 (6 bases). Germline CDR1 MNHEY, CDR2 SVGAGI. The CDR3 is 15 amino acids. The V end was cut by 0 bases, the J end by 2 bases, with 9 bases between. The chain's CDR3 is CASSYSRTVTDTQYF. DNA of the CDR3: TGTGCCAGCAGTTACTCCCGGACAGTCACAGATACGCAGTATTTT.